The present entry profiles one T cell receptor beta chain with its context. This CDR3 region has 11 residues. V gave up 3 bases and J gave up 7 bases, with 6 bases separating them. The germline CDR1 and CDR2 sequences are MNHEY and SMNVEV (reference sequence). Clones were read by immunoSEQ multiplex PCR, and TCRdb kept only the in-frame ones, dropping some. The sample includes some 150,000 clones, around 89% of them seen just once. This sample is part of a study of T cell responses to AZD1222 COVID-19 vaccine. The sample consisted of peripheral blood, taken on day 0 of AZD1222 vaccination. The clonotype comes from an adult in good health. The rearrangement joins TRBV27 to TRBJ1-1; no definite D call. This CDR3 is CASSFPIEAFF. For the CDR3, the DNA is TGTGCCAGCAGTTTCCCGATTGAAGCTTTCTTT.